A single sample gave rise to the 5 T cell receptor beta chains below, sequenced in a study of PD-1 blockade in classical Hodgkin lymphoma. No patient escaped relapse after autologous stem cell transplantation, and brentuximab vedotin exposure varied. Negative selection with magnetic separation was used to purify CD4+ T cells from thawed PBMCs. Sequencing was performed with immunoSEQ multiplex PCR; in TCRdb, only in-frame clones are kept and a portion is missing. The sample lists around 34,000 clones, 90% seen once, with roughly 0.24% in the top ten. Material: CD4+ T cells from blood, obtained at baseline. These receptors were taken from a human donor with classical Hodgkin lymphoma.

The V gene is TRBV9, the J gene TRBJ2-2; TRBD1 aligns across 7 bases. This CDR3 comprises 15 residues. V was clipped by 2 bases and J by 6 bases; unmatched bases: 7. Per germline, CDR1 SGDLS and CDR2 YYNGEE. The chain's CDR3 is CASSVTGISSGELFF. The DNA of the CDR3 is TGTGCCAGCAGCGTGACAGGGATAAGCTCCGGGGAGCTGTTTTTT.

The chain has TRBV5-1 and TRBJ2-2, with TRBD2 matching over 9 bases. Germline-derived CDR1 and CDR2 are SGHRS and YFSETQ. With V trimmed by 4 bases and J by 0 bases, 7 bases remained unmatched. This CDR3 comprises 17 residues. CDR3 nucleotide sequence: TGCGCCAGCAGCACCTTACTAGCGGGCTCGAACACCGGGGAGCTGTTTTTT. It yields the protein CASSTLLAGSNTGELFF.

This chain uses TRBV2 with TRBJ1-2; 8 bases align to TRBD1. The V segment lost 6 bases and the J segment 6 bases; nucleotides outside the gene matches: 6. This CDR3 region has 13 residues. The germline gives CDR1 SNHLY, CDR2 FYNNEI. The CDR3 sequence: CASSVQGDDGYTF. The CDR3 bases are TGTGCCAGCAGCGTACAGGGGGACGATGGCTACACCTTC. Using reference TRBV2 and TRBJ1-2 for the parts outside the CDR3, the full variable domain is EPEVTQTPSHQVTQMGQEVILRCVPISNHLYFYWYRQILGQKVEFLVSFYNNEISEKSEIFDDQFSVERPDGSNFTLKIRSTKLEDSAMYFCASSVQGDDGYTFGSGTRLTVV.

This clone was seen more than once but under ten times. The chain carries TRBV5-1 and TRBJ2-1; 8 nucleotides line up with TRBD1. The CDR3 runs 14 residues. Looked up from germline, CDR1 is SGHRS and CDR2 is YFSETQ. J was trimmed by 4 bases and V by 0 bases; bases with no gene match: 0. CDR3 protein: CASSLDRGYNEQFF. In nucleotides, the CDR3 is TGCGCCAGCAGCTTGGACAGGGGGTACAATGAGCAGTTCTTC.

The J gene is TRBJ2-7, the V gene TRBV30; TRBD2 might be the D (6 bases). The germline V gene has CDR1 GTSNPN and CDR2 SVGIG (reference sequence). With 1 base removed from V and 6 bases from J, the gap between germline ends came to 16 bases. This CDR3 spans 14 amino acids. Here the CDR3 reads CAWSASRGVSEQYF. CDR3 nucleotides: TGTGCCTGGAGTGCATCGCGGGGTGTTAGCGAGCAGTACTTC.